This T cell receptor (beta chain) originates from a study of blood T cell repertoires in COVID-19. On the study more broadly: Collection of acute and convalescent COVID-19 samples took place in the United States, Italy and Spain.

Germline CDR1 reads SEHNR; CDR2 reads FQNEAQ (reference sequence). The length of the CDR3 is 14 residues. Trimming took 6 bases from V and 3 from J; bases not matched to a gene: 4. The data were produced by immunoSEQ multiplex PCR, yet TCRdb's version contains in-frame clones alone and is incomplete. The table lists 150,000 to 200,000 clones, just under 90% of them singletons. Turning to this clone: Other DNA sequences from this sample encode an identical CDR3 as well.

This clonotype was obtained from a man aged 18 to 29 with active or convalescent COVID-19. This chain joins TRBV7-9 and TRBJ2-7; 11 bases align to TRBD2. The sample consisted of peripheral blood. The CDR3 loop reads CASRDSGRGYEQYF. The CDR3 DNA follows: TGTGCCAGCAGGGATAGCGGGAGGGGCTACGAGCAGTACTTC.